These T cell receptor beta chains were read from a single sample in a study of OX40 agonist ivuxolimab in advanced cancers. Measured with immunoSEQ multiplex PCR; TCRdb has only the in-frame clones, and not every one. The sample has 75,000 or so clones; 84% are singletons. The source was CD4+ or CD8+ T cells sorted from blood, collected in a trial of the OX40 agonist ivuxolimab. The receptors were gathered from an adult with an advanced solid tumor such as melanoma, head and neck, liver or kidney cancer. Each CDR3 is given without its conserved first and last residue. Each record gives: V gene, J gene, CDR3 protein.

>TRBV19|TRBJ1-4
ASSAWQVEKLF
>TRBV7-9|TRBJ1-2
ASSLGRQGDYYGYT
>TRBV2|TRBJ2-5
ASSEEETQY
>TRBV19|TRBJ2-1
ASRTGGTHEQF
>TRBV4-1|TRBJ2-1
ASSQGSGVRVNEQF
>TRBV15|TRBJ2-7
ATSRGDGIQQY
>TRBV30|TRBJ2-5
AWSSGDRNPGETQY
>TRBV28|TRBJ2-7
ASRGTSGEQY
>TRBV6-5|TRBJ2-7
ASSYQYEQY
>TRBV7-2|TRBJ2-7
ASSLGSYEQY
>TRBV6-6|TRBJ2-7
ASSYSRDIHEQY
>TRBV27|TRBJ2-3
ASSFLLSTDTQY
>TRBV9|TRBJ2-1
ASSVVGGTYNEQF
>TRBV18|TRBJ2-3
ASQTADTQY
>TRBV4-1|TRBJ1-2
ASSQGGAGRPGYT
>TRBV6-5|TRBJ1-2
ASSEVGGVRGYT
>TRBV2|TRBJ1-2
ASREDRDKDYGYT
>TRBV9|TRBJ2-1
ASSALTSGNEQF
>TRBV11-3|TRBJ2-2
ASSPRGGTGELF
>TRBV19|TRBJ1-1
ASSPLGTPGS
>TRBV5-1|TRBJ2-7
ASSRRFDRGLYEQY
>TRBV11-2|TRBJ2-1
ASSFNPLTSGSNEQF
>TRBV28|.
ASKYSGGISYEQY
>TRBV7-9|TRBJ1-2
ASSLGPGYT
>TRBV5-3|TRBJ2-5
ARSFLQETQY
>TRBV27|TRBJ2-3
ASRSRGNGADTQY
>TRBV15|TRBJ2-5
ATSRGATAKETQY
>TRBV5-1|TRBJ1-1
ASSKRGTGLMYTEAF
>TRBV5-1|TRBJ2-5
ASSPTGTSETQY
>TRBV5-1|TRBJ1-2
ASSAAGTGHGYT